This is a list of T cell receptor beta chains from one sample in a study of shared T cell receptors in the human thymus. Only in-frame clones appear in the TCRdb table, and some are missing; sequencing was by immunoSEQ multiplex PCR. The sample contains 450,000 to 650,000 clones, approximately 80% of which appear only once. These data also formed part of another study, on human thymus T cells.

The sample taken for sequencing was thymocytes. Every receptor here comes from a boy younger than two with a congenital heart defect. CDR3s leave out the opening cysteine and the closing phenylalanine or tryptophan. The D gene is left open where the match is weak.

j_call v_call d_call cdr3_aa
TRBJ1-5 TRBV5-1 NA ASSLTGNQPQH
TRBJ2-1 TRBV2 NA ASSEFGRGADEQF
TRBJ2-1 TRBV19 TRBD2 ASTMTSGRGNEQF
TRBJ2-7 TRBV10-3 TRBD2 AISESTQGLAGGSSYEQY
TRBJ2-3 TRBV7-9 TRBD2 ASSLTGLVGIIDTQY
TRBJ1-1 TRBV14 TRBD1 ASSHSGQGDTEAF
TRBJ2-3 TRBV5-1 TRBD2 ASSLERSSGRVDTQY
TRBJ1-2 TRBV4-2 NA ASSPLRDWNYGYT
TRBJ1-2 TRBV10-3 NA AISAGFDYGYT
TRBJ1-1 TRBV27 NA ASSLSVTPAGATEAF
TRBJ2-7 TRBV27 NA ASSHRDKTVY
TRBJ2-1 TRBV7-9 NA ASSLARGSPEGEF
TRBJ2-7 TRBV7-2 TRBD2 ASSSAILAGVPHEQY
TRBJ2-2 TRBV9 TRBD2 ASSSGLAGFNTGELF
TRBJ2-7 TRBV5-1 NA ASSLMRTDRFDYEQY
TRBJ2-6 TRBV7-2 TRBD2 ASSYLAGISGANVLT
TRBJ2-7 TRBV19 TRBD1 ASSIETRRTGVDEQY
TRBJ2-7 TRBV5-5 TRBD1 ASSARTGRYEQY
TRBJ2-7 TRBV5-4 TRBD2 ASSLRTSGSSYEQY
TRBJ1-3 TRBV6-1 NA ASRTDRGNTIY
TRBJ2-7 TRBV6-5 TRBD1 ASRSGTGGVEQY
TRBJ2-7 TRBV7-2 NA ASSLASGQGKY
TRBJ1-1 TRBV11-2 TRBD1 ASSRGQGGGCTEAF
TRBJ2-7 TRBV9 TRBD2 ASSVGGRFSYEQY
TRBJ2-1 TRBV4-1 TRBD2 ASSQDRLGGYYNEQF
TRBJ2-1 TRBV18 TRBD2 ASSPQIRGPASGRSYNEQF
TRBJ1-2 TRBV19 NA ARQTRGANYGYT
TRBJ2-1 TRBV4-2 TRBD2 ASSQKASKRGGYNEQF
TRBJ2-2 TRBV19 TRBD2 ASSIGGTSGRVTGELF
TRBJ1-3 TRBV5-1 NA ASSLNRPGNTIY
TRBJ1-1 TRBV7-6 TRBD1 ASSPGQGRNTEAF
TRBJ2-1 TRBV27 TRBD1 ASSLTGNGGNEQF
TRBJ2-1 TRBV7-4 NA ASSLGSREHNEQF
TRBJ1-4 TRBV15 NA ATSREGTPPNEKLF
TRBJ2-4 TRBV28 TRBD1 ASSDRGPTKNIQY
TRBJ2-5 TRBV18 TRBD1 ASSPTGTETQY
TRBJ1-5 TRBV4-1 TRBD1 ASSPEWTGGCQPQH
TRBJ2-3 TRBV11-3 TRBD2 ASSPGLAGGTLDTQY
TRBJ2-7 TRBV7-3 TRBD1 ASSPDRSSYEQY